Listed below are T cell receptor beta chains from one sample, sequenced in a study of blood T cell repertoires in COVID-19. Clones were sequenced by immunoSEQ multiplex PCR, and TCRdb holds only the in-frame ones, with some missing. Among around 370,000 clones listed, about nine tenths were seen once. The sample was peripheral blood. The origin of the receptors is a woman in her 70s with COVID-19, enrolled during active disease. The CDR3 runs from the conserved cysteine through the conserved F or W. D genes are given only for firm matches. Size is stated for part of the rows, as once, few or many counts, or as a class when the clone is expanded.

d_gene,abundance,j_gene,v_gene,CDR3aa,CDR3nt
TRBD1,-,TRBJ2-5,TRBV5-4,CASSFTGDETQYF,TGTGCCAGCAGCTTTACAGGGGATGAGACCCAGTACTTC
TRBD1,-,TRBJ2-2,TRBV2,CASMETGSRTGELFF,TGTGCCAGCATGGAGACAGGGTCTCGAACCGGGGAGCTGTTTTTT
TRBD1,-,TRBJ2-7,TRBV6-1,CASSEGGTGRPEQYF,TGTGCCAGCAGTGAAGGGGGGACAGGGCGACCCGAGCAGTACTTC
-,-,TRBJ1-4,TRBV5-1,CASSLIGQRSGANEKLFF,TGCGCCAGCAGCTTGATTGGACAGCGCAGCGGAGCTAATGAAAAACTGTTTTTT
TRBD1,-,TRBJ1-2,TRBV9,CASSPGDSGYTF,TGTGCCAGCAGCCCCGGGGACAGTGGCTACACCTTC
-,-,TRBJ1-1,TRBV27,CASSLGASMNTEAFF,TGTGCCAGCAGTTTAGGGGCCAGTATGAACACTGAAGCTTTCTTT
-,-,TRBJ2-3,TRBV3-1/TRBV3-2,CASSQDSPRAGTQYF,TGTGCCAGCAGCCAAGATTCACCAAGGGCGGGTACGCAGTATTTT
-,-,TRBJ2-3,TRBV9,CASSAVTDTQYF,TGTGCCAGCAGCGCCGTCACAGATACGCAGTATTTT
-,-,TRBJ1-1,TRBV12-3/TRBV12-4,CASSRDRNTEAFF,TGTGCCAGCAGCCGTGACAGGAACACTGAAGCTTTCTTT
-,-,TRBJ1-2,TRBV6-5,CASSYWLGDGYTF,TGTGCCAGCAGTTATTGGTTGGGAGATGGCTACACCTTC
-,once,TRBJ2-1,TRBV6-4,CASSRRVGYNEQFF,TGTGCCAGCAGTCGGAGGGTCGGCTACAATGAGCAGTTCTTC
-,many,TRBJ1-1,TRBV2,CASSEVENTEAFF,TGTGCCAGCAGCGAGGTAGAGAACACTGAAGCTTTCTTT
-,-,TRBJ1-5,TRBV6-2/TRBV6-3,CASSSDGGLWQPQHF,TGTGCCAGCAGTTCGGACGGAGGGTTATGGCAGCCCCAGCATTTT
-,once,TRBJ1-4,TRBV4-1,CASSQVIIGGGRKGEKLFF,TGCGCCAGCAGCCAAGTTATCATAGGCGGGGGGCGTAAGGGAGAAAAACTGTTTTTT
-,-,TRBJ1-5,TRBV28,CASQVGHNQPQHF,TGTGCCAGCCAAGTCGGACACAATCAGCCCCAGCATTTT
-,-,TRBJ1-1,TRBV14,CASSRPGRNTEAFF,TGTGCCAGCAGCCGGCCGGGGAGGAACACTGAAGCTTTCTTT
-,once,TRBJ1-1,TRBV4-2,CASSSNTVNTEAFF,TGTGCCAGCAGCTCAAATACAGTGAACACTGAAGCTTTCTTT
-,once,TRBJ1-1,TRBV30,CAWSAQGVMNTEAFF,TGTGCCTGGAGTGCGCAGGGCGTGATGAACACTGAAGCTTTCTTT
-,-,TRBJ2-3,TRBV5-4,CASSPPRVSTDTQYF,TGTGCCAGCAGCCCCCCCCGGGTCAGCACAGATACGCAGTATTTT